One sample yielded the 26 T cell receptor beta chains listed below, sequenced in a study of cytomegalovirus exposure and HLA in healthy donors. This PCR relied on a set of 60 Vbeta primers and 13 Jbeta primers. The data were produced by immunoSEQ multiplex PCR, yet TCRdb's version contains in-frame clones alone and is incomplete. Of under 150,000 clones detected, about four fifths appear once; the ten largest clones hold about 2.2%. Sequencing input: PBMCs. The receptors derive from a man aged 30-40 years in good health and CMV-seronegative.

The chain is built from TRBV29-1 and TRBJ1-2, with TRBD1 matching over 10 bases. The CDR3 runs 16 residues. Germline V CDR1 and CDR2: SQVTM, ANQGSEA. V shed 7 bases, J shed 4 bases, and the junction held 15 bases outside the gene matches. In nucleotides, the CDR3 is TGCAGCGCGGTTTCGGACAGGGGGACCTGGGGCTATGGCTACACCTTC. Residues: CSAVSDRGTWGYGYTF. Full variable domain (missing parts from reference TRBV29-1 and TRBJ1-2): SAVISQKPSRDICQRGTSLTIQCQVDSQVTMMFWYRQQPGQSLTLIATANQGSEATYESGFVIDKFPISRPNLTFSTLTVSNMSPEDSSIYLCSAVSDRGTWGYGYTFGSGTRLTVV.

This clone was recorded once. The gene calls are TRBV7-9 and TRBJ2-1; no definite D call. This CDR3 is built from 12 residues. Germline CDR1 is SEHNR and CDR2 is FQNEAQ (reference sequence). V was clipped by 1 base and J by 9 bases, with 7 bases between them. The CDR3 sequence: CASSLDSSEQFF. DNA of the CDR3: TGTGCCAGCAGCTTAGATTCCTCTGAGCAGTTCTTC. The full variable domain, its missing parts supplied by reference TRBV7-9 and TRBJ2-1, is DTGVSQNPRHKITKRGQNVTFRCDPISEHNRLYWYRQTLGQGPEFLTYFQNEAQLEKSRLLSDRFSAERPKGSFSTLEIQRTEQGDSAMYLCASSLDSSEQFFGPGTRLTVL.

The chain carries TRBV6-5 and TRBJ1-5; TRBD1 might be the D (6 bases). The CDR3 extends over 14 amino acids. The germline V gene has CDR1 MNHEY and CDR2 SVGAGI. Between the trimmed V and J ends, which lost 6 bases and 6 bases, there was a span of 15 bases. The CDR3 coding sequence is TGTGCCAGCAGGGGGGGGCCCGCCGGTCAGCCCCAGCATTTT. Encoded protein: CASRGGPAGQPQHF.

This chain joins TRBV28 and TRBJ2-7; 7 bases agree with TRBD1. The CDR3 totals 14 residues. Germline CDR1 is MDHEN and CDR2 is SYDVKM. Losses at the gene ends were 2 bases for V and 10 bases for J; bases not matched to a gene: 11. The DNA of the CDR3 is TGTGCCAGCAGTTTAGGTGACAGGGATGGTATTCAGTACTTC. It is translated as CASSLGDRDGIQYF.

The chain couples TRBV7-9 to TRBJ1-4, with D perhaps TRBD1 (5 bases). The length of the CDR3 is 15 residues. Germline-derived CDR1 and CDR2 are SEHNR and FQNEAQ (reference sequence). Trimming left V 2 bases short and J 4 bases short, with 11 bases between. Here the CDR3 reads CASSLIDSFNEKLFF. CDR3 bases: TGTGCCAGCAGCTTAATTGACAGCTTTAATGAAAAACTGTTTTTT.

The chain recombines TRBV30 with TRBJ2-7, with 7 bases fitting TRBD1. With 4 bases clipped from V and 6 bases from J, the junction kept 9 bases outside the gene matches. The CDR3 consists of 13 residues. The germline V gene encodes CDR1 GTSNPN and CDR2 SVGIG (reference sequence). CDR3 protein: CAWTDRVRGEQYF. The CDR3, as DNA: TGTGCCTGGACCGACAGGGTAAGGGGCGAGCAGTACTTC. The variable domain in full, completed from reference TRBV30 and TRBJ2-7, reads SQTIHQWPATLVQPVGSPLSLECTVEGTSNPNLYWYRQAAGRGLQLLFYSVGIGQISSEVPQNLSASRPQDRQFILSSKKLLLSDSGFYLCAWTDRVRGEQYFGPGTRLTVT.

V usage is TRBV27 and J usage is TRBJ2-7; tentatively, D is TRBD1 (6 bases). CDR1 and CDR2 from the germline V gene are MNHEY and SMNVEV (reference sequence). The CDR3 sequence is 13 residues long. Trimming left V 5 bases short and J 6 bases short, with 14 bases between. The CDR3 loop is CASSPRGPGEQYF. CDR3 DNA: TGTGCCAGCAGTCCCAGGGGCCCGGGCGAGCAGTACTTC.

This clone was seen only a few times. The chain uses TRBV2 and TRBJ1-5; TRBD1 matches 8 bases. The CDR3 contains 15 residues. With 1 base clipped from V and 7 bases from J, the junction kept 6 bases outside the gene matches. Germline CDR1 reads SNHLY; CDR2 reads FYNNEI. Here the CDR3 DNA reads TGTGCCAGCAGTGAAGGGCAGGGGGCTTTCCAGCCCCAGCATTTT. Protein: CASSEGQGAFQPQHF. Filled out from reference TRBV2 and TRBJ1-5, the complete variable domain reads EPEVTQTPSHQVTQMGQEVILRCVPISNHLYFYWYRQILGQKVEFLVSFYNNEISEKSEIFDDQFSVERPDGSNFTLKIRSTKLEDSAMYFCASSEGQGAFQPQHFGDGTRLSIL.

The chain is built from TRBV18 and TRBJ2-3; TRBD2 agrees at 8 bases. The CDR3 is 15 amino acids. V lost 2 bases to trimming and J lost 8 bases; unmatched junction nucleotides: 9. In germline, CDR1 is KGHSH, CDR2 LQKENI. In DNA form, the CDR3 reads TGTGCCAGCTCACCAGAGGACGGGGGGGCGGTTACGCAGTATTTT. Protein sequence: CASSPEDGGAVTQYF.

The rearrangement links TRBV15 to TRBJ2-7, with 10 bases that match TRBD1. The germline V gene encodes CDR1 LNHNV and CDR2 YYDKDF (reference sequence). This CDR3 is built from 14 residues. V shed 3 bases and J 6 bases; nucleotides not matched to a gene: 5. The CDR3 bases are TGTGCCACCAGCAGCCCGGGACAGGGGTGCGAGCAGTACTTC. This codes for CATSSPGQGCEQYF.

The rearrangement uses TRBV29-1 and TRBJ2-7; D not resolved. Germline CDR1 SQVTM, CDR2 ANQGSEA. The CDR3 is 13 residues long. The germline V and J ends were trimmed by 3 bases and 2 bases, with 11 bases remaining between them. The CDR3 coding sequence is TGCAGCGTTGAGTTTTCTAACCCCTACGAGCAGTACTTC. This sequence encodes CSVEFSNPYEQYF.

This clone was counted a few times. The rearrangement links TRBV6-5 to TRBJ1-5; 9 positions agree with TRBD1. Trimming cost V 8 bases and J 6 bases; bases outside gene matches: 5. The CDR3 length is 13 residues. Looked up from germline, CDR1 is MNHEY and CDR2 is SVGAGI. DNA for the CDR3: TGTGCCAGCGGAACAGGGGGCAGTCAGCCCCAGCATTTT. Its translation: CASGTGGSQPQHF.

The V call is TRBV29-1, the J call TRBJ1-4, with D tentatively TRBD1 (6 bases). This CDR3 has 14 amino acids. The V gene's germline CDR1 is SQVTM and CDR2 ANQGSEA. The germline V and J ends were trimmed by 4 bases and 12 bases, with 21 bases remaining between them. The CDR3 region has the DNA TGCAGCGTTGCTGAAAACCGGGACACCCTACAACTGTTTTTT. This encodes CSVAENRDTLQLFF.

The chain carries TRBV4-2 and TRBJ2-7; 12 bases map to TRBD1. V lost 4 bases to trimming and J lost 4 bases; unmatched junction nucleotides: 5. The CDR3 is made up of 15 amino acids. Germline V gene sequence: CDR1 LGHNA, CDR2 YNFKEQ. CDR3 region: CASSLPGQGAYEQYF. CDR3 DNA sequence: TGTGCCAGCAGCCTACCGGGACAGGGGGCGTACGAGCAGTACTTC.

The chain couples TRBV7-8 to TRBJ1-1; D is perhaps TRBD1 (6 bases). The CDR3 totals 14 residues. Germline V gives CDR1 SGHVS, CDR2 FQNEAQ. V lost 10 bases, J lost 5 bases, and 20 bases lay in between. The CDR3 loop reads CAISVGGLATEAFF. Here the CDR3 DNA reads TGTGCCATCTCGGTGGGGGGGCTCGCGACTGAAGCTTTCTTT.

CDR3 coding DNA: TGTGCCAGTAGCCCGACTACTTACAATGAGCAGTTCTTC. Amino acid sequence: CASSPTTYNEQFF. This rearrangement joins TRBV19 to TRBJ2-1, with D maybe TRBD2 (5 bases). The V gene's germline CDR1 is LNHDA and CDR2 SQIVND (reference sequence). This CDR3 is built from 13 residues. The V and J ends lost 6 bases and 4 bases respectively, with 10 bases between them.

Only one count was recorded for this clone. The chain has TRBV9 and TRBJ2-4; D call uncertain. CDR1 and CDR2 from the germline V gene are SGDLS and YYNGEE. This CDR3 contains 15 residues. Deletions cut 0 bases from V and 0 bases from J, with 7 bases between. The CDR3 reads CASSVDGRAKNIQYF. The CDR3 DNA reads as TGTGCCAGCAGCGTAGATGGCAGAGCCAAAAACATTCAGTACTTC.

This clone was seen more than once but under ten times. The chain employs TRBV5-1 and TRBJ1-1; the match to TRBD1 covers 7 bases. CDR3 length: 15 residues. V shed 4 bases, J shed 3 bases, and the junction held 9 bases outside the gene matches. The germline V gene has CDR1 SGHRS and CDR2 YFSETQ. The CDR3 DNA reads TGCGCCAGCAGCGCCACAGGGGCCTTGGACACTGAAGCTTTCTTT. It is translated as CASSATGALDTEAFF.

This clone was observed a few times. This chain joins TRBV5-1 and TRBJ1-2, with D uncertain. The germline V and J ends were trimmed by 3 bases and 0 bases, with 12 bases remaining between them. The CDR3 runs 15 residues. Germline V gene lookup returns CDR1 SGHRS and CDR2 YFSETQ. DNA of the CDR3: TGCGCCAGCAGCTACGCGGGCACAGCTAACTATGGCTACACCTTC. It is translated as CASSYAGTANYGYTF.

The count of this clone is one. The chain has TRBV4-1 and TRBJ1-5; D unclear. Germline V lookup: CDR1 MGHRA, CDR2 YSYEKL. Trimming took 0 bases from V and 2 from J, leaving 8 bases between them. The CDR3 totals 15 residues. CDR3 in amino acids: CASSQESQGNQPQHF. In DNA form, the CDR3 reads TGCGCCAGCAGCCAAGAGAGCCAGGGCAATCAGCCCCAGCATTTT.

Only a few counts were recorded for this clone. This chain links TRBV4-2 with TRBJ2-7; TRBD2 aligns across 7 bases. J lost 4 bases, V lost 0 bases, and 3 bases had no gene match. The CDR3 sequence is 14 residues long. Germline V gene sequence: CDR1 LGHNA, CDR2 YNFKEQ. The CDR3 region is CASSQDGGGYEQYF. The CDR3 DNA is TGTGCCAGCAGCCAAGACGGGGGAGGGTACGAGCAGTACTTC.

V gene TRBV30 combines with J gene TRBJ2-2, with D possibly matching TRBD2 (6 bases). This CDR3 is built from 14 residues. Germline V gives CDR1 GTSNPN, CDR2 SVGIG (reference sequence). Trimming cost V 3 bases and J 5 bases, with 13 bases left between them. This chain's CDR3 is CAWRRDEGTGELFF. CDR3 sequence (DNA): TGTGCCTGGAGGCGGGATGAGGGGACCGGGGAGCTGTTTTTT.

The table lists this clone with a few counts. The V and J genes are TRBV5-1 and TRBJ2-7, with 7 nucleotides matching TRBD2. The CDR3 spans 15 residues. Germline assignment: CDR1 SGHRS and CDR2 YFSETQ. Trimming at V came to 6 bases and at J to 2 bases, leaving 11 bases not matched to a gene. The CDR3, as DNA: TGCGCCAGCACCCGGAGCGAGCGGGGAACCTACGAGCAGTACTTC. It translates to CASTRSERGTYEQYF.

CDR3 sequence: CASSSGQGVVETQYF. The CDR3 DNA is TGTGCCAGCAGTTCCGGACAGGGGGTCGTGGAGACCCAGTACTTC. The chain links TRBV6-6 to TRBJ2-5; TRBD1 matches at 10 bases. Germline V CDR1 and CDR2: MNHNY, SVGAGI (reference sequence). The V gene end was trimmed by 4 bases and the J gene end by 5 bases; junction bases not matched to a gene: 7. This CDR3 contains 15 residues.

This clone has just one count. The chain joins TRBV29-1 to TRBJ2-2; D remains ambiguous. CDR3 length: 14 residues. Deletions cut 4 bases from V and 2 bases from J, with 11 bases between. Germline V gene data show CDR1 as SQVTM and CDR2 as ANQGSEA. The CDR3 loop reads CSVGYSANTGELFF. The DNA of the CDR3 is TGCAGCGTTGGATATAGTGCCAACACCGGGGAGCTGTTTTTT.

This sequence joins TRBV19 and TRBJ1-1, with D perhaps matching TRBD1 (5 bases). The V gene lost 2 bases and the J gene lost 6 bases, with 13 bases spanning the gap. This CDR3 is built from 14 residues. The germline V gene encodes CDR1 LNHDA and CDR2 SQIVND (reference sequence). CDR3 region: CASSIRGTNAEAFF. CDR3 coding DNA: TGTGCCAGTAGTATACGCGGGACTAACGCTGAAGCTTTCTTT. Full variable domain (missing parts from reference TRBV19 and TRBJ1-1): DGGITQSPKYLFRKEGQNVTLSCEQNLNHDAMYWYRQDPGQGLRLIYYSQIVNDFQKGDIAEGYSVSREKKESFPLTVTSAQKNPTAFYLCASSIRGTNAEAFFGQGTRLTVV.